This T cell receptor beta chain emerged from a study of cytomegalovirus exposure and HLA in healthy donors. Points on this clone: What it binds is unknown.

Whole-study results and caveats: TCR clusters originating in the first cohort tended to co-occur in the 120 validation repertoires, according to a later analysis. Associated with cytomegalovirus, according to the listing, were some 150 TCR beta chains. Both high specificity and high sensitivity reportedly marked the classifier's diagnosis of cytomegalovirus status.

Clones were sequenced by immunoSEQ multiplex PCR, and TCRdb holds only the in-frame ones, with some missing. The sample lists 160,000 or so clones; approximately 86% were seen once. The sample comprised PBMCs. The receptor's source is a man in his late teens or twenties in good health and CMV-seropositive.

The CDR3 coding sequence is TGTGCCAGCAGTACTAGCGGGAGGGCCAACGAGCAGTACTTC. This translates into CASSTSGRANEQYF. This chain uses TRBV28 with TRBJ2-7, with 13 bases that match TRBD2. CDR1 and CDR2 from the germline V gene are MDHEN and SYDVKM. This CDR3 has 14 amino acids. Unmatched junction bases numbered 3, after V lost 5 bases and J lost 5 bases.